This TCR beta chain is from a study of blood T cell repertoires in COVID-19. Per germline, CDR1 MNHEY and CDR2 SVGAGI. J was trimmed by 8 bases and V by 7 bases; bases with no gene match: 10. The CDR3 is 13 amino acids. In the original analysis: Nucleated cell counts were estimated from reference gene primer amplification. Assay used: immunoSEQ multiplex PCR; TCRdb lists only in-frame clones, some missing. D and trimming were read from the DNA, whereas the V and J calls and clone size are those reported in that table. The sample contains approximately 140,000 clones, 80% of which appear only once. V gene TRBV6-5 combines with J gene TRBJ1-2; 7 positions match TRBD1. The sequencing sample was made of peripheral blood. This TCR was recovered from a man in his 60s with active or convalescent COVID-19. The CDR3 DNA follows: TGTGCCAGCAAGAGAGATACAGGGGTAGGCTACACCTTC. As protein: CASKRDTGVGYTF.